The clone carrying this T cell receptor (beta chain) was counted a few times. The data stem from a study of T cells after yellow fever vaccination. Each CDR3 protein is one row after TCRdb ran MiXCR on the 5' RACE reads. This sample has a few hundred thousand distinct CDR3 sequences, with about 3.5% found just once. The sample here was PBMCs, taken on the day of the yellow fever booster vaccination. This TCR was recovered from a man aged 18 to 30 who received the YFV17D yellow fever vaccine.

The CDR3 nucleotides read TGTGCCAGCAGTTACCCCAAATTAGGCACTGAAGCTTTCTTT. Its protein product is CASSYPKLGTEAFF. This chain uses TRBV6-6 with TRBJ1-1, with D unresolved. Trimming removed 2 bases from V and 4 bases from J, with 11 bases in between. Per the germline V gene, CDR1 is MNHNY and CDR2 is SVGAGI (reference sequence). This CDR3 is 14 amino acids long.